Below, 13 T cell receptor beta chains from the same sample are listed, as sequenced in a study of chemoradiotherapy in HPV16-positive cancers. Clones were sequenced by immunoSEQ multiplex PCR, and TCRdb holds only the in-frame ones, with some missing. This table has approximately 30,000 clones, about nine tenths appearing once. The specimen was blood, collected from a patient who underwent chemoradiotherapy. Receptors originate from a human donor with HPV-associated anogenital cancer.

This sequence joins TRBV18 and TRBJ1-2; the match to TRBD1 covers 8 bases. This CDR3 contains 14 residues. Germline CDR1 reads KGHSH; CDR2 reads LQKENI. V lost 1 base and J lost 3; bases outside the gene matches: 1. CDR3 nucleotides: TGTGCCAGCTCACCACTGGACAGGGACTATGGCTACACCTTC. Protein: CASSPLDRDYGYTF.

This chain connects TRBV6-5 to TRBJ2-7; D is perhaps TRBD1 (6 bases). CDR3 length equals 16 residues. The ends were cut back, 2 bases at V and 1 base at J, with 15 bases in the middle. CDR1 and CDR2 (germline): MNHEY, SVGAGI. For the CDR3, the DNA is TGTGCCAGCAGTTACGGACGGGACACAGGGTCCTACGAGCAGTACTTC. It codes for CASSYGRDTGSYEQYF.

This chain connects TRBV29-1 to TRBJ2-7; TRBD1 might be the D (5 bases). Germline-derived CDR1 and CDR2 are SQVTM and ANQGSEA. V was clipped by 3 bases and J by 6 bases, with 15 bases between them. The CDR3 loop spans 13 amino acids. For the CDR3, the DNA is TGCAGCGTTGAGACCAGGCCTAGGGGCGAGCAGTACTTC. Its protein is CSVETRPRGEQYF.

The CDR3 is CASSLWSGAEAFF. Here the CDR3 DNA reads TGTGCCAGCAGCTTGTGGTCAGGGGCAGAAGCTTTCTTT. The chain combines TRBV5-6 with TRBJ1-1; a weak D match, TRBD1 (6 bases). Looked up from germline, CDR1 is SGHDT and CDR2 is YYEEEE. The V end was cut by 1 base, the J end by 8 bases, with 12 bases between. The CDR3 is 13 residues long.

This sequence joins TRBV5-4 and TRBJ1-2; TRBD1 matches at 7 bases. Trimming at V came to 0 bases and at J to 8 bases, leaving 16 bases not matched to a gene. This CDR3 has 17 residues. Germline loops: CDR1 SGHNT, CDR2 YYREEE (reference sequence). In nucleotides, the CDR3 is TGTGCCAGCAGCTTGGACCTCTACGGACAGGCTTTCGCGGGCTACACCTTC. Residues: CASSLDLYGQAFAGYTF.

This clone has only a few counts. The CDR3 spells CAWSGLTGNTEAFF. The CDR3 bases are TGTGCCTGGAGTGGGTTGACAGGGAACACTGAAGCTTTCTTT. This sequence joins TRBV30 and TRBJ1-1; D may be TRBD1 (6 bases). Germline values: CDR1 GTSNPN, CDR2 SVGIG (reference sequence). V was cut by 1 base and J by 1 base, with 10 bases left in between. This CDR3 is built from 14 residues.

The gene calls are TRBV25-1 and TRBJ1-5; D gene ambiguous. Germline values: CDR1 MGHDK, CDR2 SYGVNS. The CDR3 is 13 residues long. V was trimmed by 4 bases and J by 3 bases, leaving 7 bases between them. CDR3 bases: TGTGCCAGCAGTGCTGCTGACAATCAGCCCCAGCATTTT. Translating it yields CASSAADNQPQHF.

The V and J genes are TRBV18 and TRBJ1-1; D might be TRBD1 (5 bases). This CDR3 has 16 amino acids. The germline V gene has CDR1 KGHSH and CDR2 LQKENI. Trimming removed 3 bases at V and 12 bases at J, with 26 bases between. The CDR3 is CASSPGTDARERRPFF. CDR3 coding DNA: TGTGCCAGCTCACCTGGGACGGATGCGCGGGAAAGGAGACCTTTCTTT.

This chain connects TRBV11-3 to TRBJ1-1, with 7 bases aligning to TRBD1. The germline V gene encodes CDR1 SGHNT and CDR2 YENEEA. The CDR3 runs 13 residues. The trim removed 3 bases at V and 6 bases at J, leaving 4 bases unmatched. This chain's CDR3 is CASSFDRASEAFF. CDR3 sequence (DNA): TGTGCCAGCAGCTTCGACAGGGCGTCTGAAGCTTTCTTT.

V gene TRBV28 combines with J gene TRBJ1-2; D perhaps matches TRBD1 (6 bases). V lost 6 bases to trimming and J lost 2 bases, with 19 bases between them. Germline V gene data show CDR1 as MDHEN and CDR2 as SYDVKM. The CDR3 loop spans 16 amino acids. The CDR3 protein is CASRADTGRQNYGYTF. CDR3 in DNA: TGTGCCAGCAGGGCCGATACAGGGCGGCAGAACTATGGCTACACCTTC.

The chain's CDR3 is CASSIGGTGKQETQYF. Here the CDR3 DNA reads TGTGCCAGTAGTATAGGTGGGACAGGGAAACAAGAGACCCAGTACTTC. V usage is TRBV19 and J usage is TRBJ2-5, with 9 positions matching TRBD1. V gave up 1 base and J gave up 2 bases; unmatched junction bases: 5. This CDR3 has 16 residues. CDR1 is LNHDA, CDR2 SQIVND, per germline (reference sequence).

This chain uses TRBV27 with TRBJ2-7, with D perhaps TRBD2 (6 bases). Trimming stripped 2 bases from V and 3 bases from J, with 14 bases between. The germline V gene has CDR1 MNHEY and CDR2 SMNVEV (reference sequence). The CDR3 sequence is 15 residues long. As DNA, the CDR3 is TGTGCCAGCAGTTTAGTGGGAGGCCAAAGCTACGAGCAGTACTTC. The encoded protein is CASSLVGGQSYEQYF.

The V call is TRBV10-3, the J call TRBJ2-2; D remains unclear. Trimming left V 6 bases short and J 4 bases short, with 6 bases between. Germline CDR1 and CDR2: ENHRY and SYGVKD. The CDR3 has 12 amino acids. The CDR3 sequence: CAIRQPTGELFF. In DNA form, the CDR3 reads TGTGCCATCAGGCAGCCCACCGGGGAGCTGTTTTTT.